A selection of T cell receptor beta chains follows, all from one sample in a study of early T cells in non-severe SARS-CoV-2 infection. One entry per CDR3 protein, called by TCRdb with MiXCR from the 5' RACE reads. This sample carries over 60,000 distinct CDR3 sequences, about an eighth of them seen once, and the ten largest clones take around 4%. The specimen sequenced was whole blood. The receptors were gathered from an adult who was a healthcare worker with PCR-confirmed SARS-CoV-2 infection or an uninfected control (not recorded which). CDR3s include the opening cysteine and the closing phenylalanine or tryptophan. Not every row has a clone size; where given, it reads once, few, many or a size class.

TRBV6-6	TRBJ2-1	few	CASGRAYNEQFF
TRBV7-8	TRBJ2-3	few	CASLGLYSTDTQYF
TRBV6-5	TRBJ2-5	many	CASRLTSGGQETQYF
TRBV15	TRBJ1-2	NA	CATSRDLGQGFSNYGYTF
TRBV30	TRBJ2-7	few	CAWSLASAHYEQYF
TRBV11-2	TRBJ2-4	many	CASSENIQYF
TRBV7-6	TRBJ2-7	NA	CASSLRDSFYEQYF
TRBV7-2	TRBJ2-7	NA	CASSFAGQGSYEQYF
TRBV6-2/TRBV6-3	TRBJ1-6	NA	CASSYSTRGGSPLHF
TRBV4-1	TRBJ1-1	many	CASSRVDGNTEAFF
TRBV6-2/TRBV6-3	TRBJ1-5	NA	CASSYRQGYSNQPQHF
TRBV10-3	TRBJ2-5	NA	CAIRPGLQETQYF
TRBV18	TRBJ1-2	few	CASSPNEETGPLGYTF
TRBV25-1	TRBJ2-2	many	CASSDRSRPPYTGELFF
TRBV7-9	TRBJ1-5	few	CASSLGTGEPQHF
TRBV19	TRBJ1-5	few	CASSMAQPQHF